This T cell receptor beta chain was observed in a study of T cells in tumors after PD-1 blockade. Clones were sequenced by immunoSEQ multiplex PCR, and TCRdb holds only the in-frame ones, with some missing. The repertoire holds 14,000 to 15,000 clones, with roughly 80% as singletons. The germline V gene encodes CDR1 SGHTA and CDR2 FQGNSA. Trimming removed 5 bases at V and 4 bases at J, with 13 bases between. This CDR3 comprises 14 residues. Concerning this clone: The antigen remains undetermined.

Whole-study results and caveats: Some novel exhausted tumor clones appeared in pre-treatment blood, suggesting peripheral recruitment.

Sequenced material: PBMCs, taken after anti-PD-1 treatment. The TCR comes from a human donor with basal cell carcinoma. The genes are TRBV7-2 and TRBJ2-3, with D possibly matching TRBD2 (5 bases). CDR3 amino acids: CASSPRHGADTQYF. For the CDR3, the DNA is TGTGCCAGCAGCCCCCGACACGGGGCAGATACGCAGTATTTT.